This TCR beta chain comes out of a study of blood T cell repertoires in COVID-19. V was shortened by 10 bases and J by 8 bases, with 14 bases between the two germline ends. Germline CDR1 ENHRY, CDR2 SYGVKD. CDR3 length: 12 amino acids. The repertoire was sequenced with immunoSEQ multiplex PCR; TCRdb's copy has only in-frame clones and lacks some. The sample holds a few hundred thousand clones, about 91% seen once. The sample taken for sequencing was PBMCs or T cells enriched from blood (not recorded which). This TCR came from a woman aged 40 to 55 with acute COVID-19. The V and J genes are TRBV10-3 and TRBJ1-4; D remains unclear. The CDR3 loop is CATRPGGEKLFF. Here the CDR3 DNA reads TGTGCCACACGACCCGGCGGGGAAAAACTGTTTTTT.